This T cell receptor beta chain was found in a study of shared clonotypes between healthy human individuals. Looking at the study overall: Those who served as donors were a couple of women and three men between the ages of 18 and 49. Regarding the study as a whole: Rarefaction showed sorted-subset sequencing was incomplete despite large depth.

The germline V and J ends were trimmed by 0 bases and 5 bases, with 14 bases remaining between them. Germline V gives CDR1 SGHRS, CDR2 YFSETQ. The CDR3 length is 15 residues. Assay used: immunoSEQ multiplex PCR; TCRdb lists only in-frame clones, some missing. Counted here are approximately 180,000 clones, approximately 95% occurring once; the ten biggest clones make up around 0.072%. This clone was found once. Its target is not known. The source of this sequence is a woman aged 30 to 39 in good health. Sequencing was done on a sample of naive CD4+ T cells sorted from blood. Subset of the sample: CD45RA+ positively selected. V and J are TRBV5-1 and TRBJ2-5; weak D call: TRBD2 (5 bases). This CDR3 is CASSLAASRGETQYF. DNA for the CDR3: TGCGCCAGCAGCTTGGCGGCTAGTCGAGGGGAGACCCAGTACTTC.